The TCR beta chain under discussion was sequenced for a study of blood T cell repertoires in COVID-19. Germline V gene sequence: CDR1 MNHEY, CDR2 SVGAGI. The length of the CDR3 is 16 residues. The ends lost 3 bases at V and 3 bases at J; junction bases unmatched: 10. Profiled with immunoSEQ multiplex PCR; TCRdb holds only in-frame clones, not every one. The sample has around 200,000 clones, less than 85% seen once. This TCR came from a woman in her forties or fifties with acute or convalescent COVID-19. The V call is TRBV6-5, the J call TRBJ1-2, with 7 positions matching TRBD1. The material sequenced was peripheral blood. The CDR3 DNA reads as TGTGCCAGCAGTTATTTTAGTGGGACAGCGCACTATGGCTACACCTTC. The encoded protein is CASSYFSGTAHYGYTF.